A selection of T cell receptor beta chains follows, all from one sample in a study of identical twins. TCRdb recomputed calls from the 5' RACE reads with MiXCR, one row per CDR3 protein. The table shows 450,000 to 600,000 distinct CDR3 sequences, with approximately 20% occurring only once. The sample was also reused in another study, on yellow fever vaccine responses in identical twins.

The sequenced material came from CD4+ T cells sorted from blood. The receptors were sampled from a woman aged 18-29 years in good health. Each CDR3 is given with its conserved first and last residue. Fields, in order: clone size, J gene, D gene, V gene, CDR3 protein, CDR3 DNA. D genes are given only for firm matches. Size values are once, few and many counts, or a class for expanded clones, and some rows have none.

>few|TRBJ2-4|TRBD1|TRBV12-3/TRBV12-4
CASSPGTEWNIQYF
TGTGCCAGCAGCCCAGGGACAGAGTGGAACATTCAGTACTTC
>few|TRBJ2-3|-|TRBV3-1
CASSRGGWDTQYF
TGTGCCAGCAGCCGCGGTGGGTGGGATACGCAGTATTTT
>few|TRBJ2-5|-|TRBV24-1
CATSDGETQYF
TGTGCCACCAGTGATGGTGAGACCCAGTACTTC
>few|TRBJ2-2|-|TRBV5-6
CASSLSYRGELFF
TGTGCCAGCAGCTTGAGTTATCGCGGGGAGCTGTTTTTT
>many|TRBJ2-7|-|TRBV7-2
CASSLIGNKAYEQYF
TGTGCCAGCAGCTTAATAGGGAACAAGGCTTACGAGCAGTACTTC
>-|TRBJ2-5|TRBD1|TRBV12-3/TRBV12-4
CASSPRRGREETQYF
TGTGCCAGCAGTCCCCGCAGGGGGCGGGAAGAGACCCAGTACTTC
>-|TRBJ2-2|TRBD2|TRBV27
CASSLLAGGSRGELFF
TGTGCCAGCAGCCTACTAGCGGGGGGATCTCGCGGGGAGCTGTTTTTT
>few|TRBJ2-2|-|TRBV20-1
CSARDPRVSGGELFF
TGCAGTGCTAGAGATCCCCGGGTTTCGGGCGGGGAGCTGTTTTTT
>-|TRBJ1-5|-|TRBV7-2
CASSLSQAGQPQHF
TGTGCCAGCAGCTTATCACAGGCGGGTCAGCCCCAGCATTTT
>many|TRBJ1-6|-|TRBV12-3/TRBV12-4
CASSLGNSPLHF
TGTGCCAGCAGCCTCGGAAATTCACCCCTCCACTTT
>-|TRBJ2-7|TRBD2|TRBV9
CASSPRGEGLGEQYF
TGTGCCAGCAGCCCCCGTGGGGAGGGGTTGGGAGAGCAGTACTTC
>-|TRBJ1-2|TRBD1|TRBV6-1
CASSSTGFGTLQDGYTF
TGTGCCAGCAGCTCGACAGGGTTTGGTACCCTTCAGGATGGCTACACCTTC
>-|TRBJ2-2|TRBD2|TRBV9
CASSVEVAGVTGELFF
TGTGCCAGCAGCGTAGAGGTAGCGGGAGTTACCGGGGAGCTGTTTTTT
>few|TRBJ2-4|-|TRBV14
CASSQGEIGNIQYF
TGTGCCAGCAGCCAAGGGGAAATCGGAAACATTCAGTACTTC
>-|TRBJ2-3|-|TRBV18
CASSPPGQLGQYF
TGTGCCAGCTCACCACCTGGGCAGCTGGGGCAGTATTTT
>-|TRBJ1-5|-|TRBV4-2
CASSQGAGRGNSNQPQHF
TGTGCCAGCAGCCAAGGCGCCGGAAGGGGAAATAGCAATCAGCCCCAGCATTTT
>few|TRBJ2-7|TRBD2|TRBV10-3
CAISDEGRGTYEQYF
TGTGCCATCAGTGATGAGGGGAGGGGCACCTACGAGCAGTACTTC
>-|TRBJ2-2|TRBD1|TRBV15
CATSRELGDRGLSELFF
TGTGCCACCAGCAGAGAATTGGGGGACAGGGGGCTTTCGGAGCTGTTTTTT
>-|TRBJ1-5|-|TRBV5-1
CATNHRNQPQHF
TGCGCCACCAATCACAGGAATCAGCCCCAGCATTTT
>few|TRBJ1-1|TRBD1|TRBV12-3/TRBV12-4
CASSSGQGKAFF
TGTGCCAGCAGTTCGGGACAGGGCAAAGCTTTCTTT
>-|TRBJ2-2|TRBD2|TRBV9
CASSIGTSGSYTGELFF
TGTGCCAGCAGCATTGGGACTAGCGGGAGTTACACCGGGGAGCTGTTTTTT
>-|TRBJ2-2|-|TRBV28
CASRLQLLNTGELFF
TGTGCCAGCAGACTCCAACTCTTGAACACCGGGGAGCTGTTTTTT
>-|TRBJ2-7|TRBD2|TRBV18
CASSPRTLLAGGGEQYF
TGTGCCAGCTCACCCAGAACCCTCCTAGCGGGAGGAGGCGAGCAGTACTTC
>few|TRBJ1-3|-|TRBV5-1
CASSLNSLSGNTIYF
TGCGCCAGCAGCTTGAACAGCCTTTCTGGAAACACCATATATTTT
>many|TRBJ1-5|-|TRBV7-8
CASAYGDSNQPQHF
TGTGCCAGTGCATACGGCGATAGCAATCAGCCCCAGCATTTT
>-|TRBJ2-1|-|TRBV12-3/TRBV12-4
CASSSRYEQFF
TGTGCCAGCAGCTCCAGATATGAGCAGTTCTTC
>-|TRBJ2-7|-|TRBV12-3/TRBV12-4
CASSLGHSYEQYF
TGTGCCAGCAGTTTAGGGCACTCCTACGAGCAGTACTTC
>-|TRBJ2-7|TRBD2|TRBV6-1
CASSPRLAGVNEQYF
TGTGCCAGCAGTCCTAGACTAGCGGGAGTCAACGAGCAGTACTTC
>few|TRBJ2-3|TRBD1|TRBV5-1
CASRPDREAPPGDTQYF
TGCGCCAGCAGACCTGACAGGGAAGCCCCACCTGGGGATACGCAGTATTTT
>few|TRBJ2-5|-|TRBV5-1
CATRGGTYQETQYF
TGCGCCACCAGAGGTGGCACGTACCAAGAGACCCAGTACTTC
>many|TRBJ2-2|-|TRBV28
CASSPGGANTGELFF
TGTGCCAGCAGCCCCGGGGGCGCGAACACCGGGGAGCTGTTTTTT
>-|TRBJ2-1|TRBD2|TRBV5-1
CASSFARTSGGGYEQFF
TGCGCCAGCAGCTTCGCACGCACTAGCGGGGGGGGTTATGAGCAGTTCTTC
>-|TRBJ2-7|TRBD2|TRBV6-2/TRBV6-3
CASRDNGRAFEQYF
TGTGCCAGCAGAGATAACGGGAGGGCGTTCGAGCAGTACTTC
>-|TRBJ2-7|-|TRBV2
CASSSSMDYEQYF
TGTGCCAGCAGTAGCAGCATGGACTACGAGCAGTACTTC
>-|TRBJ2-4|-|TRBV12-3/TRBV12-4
CASSLLAGEGKNIQYF
TGTGCCAGCAGTCTCCTGGCCGGCGAGGGCAAAAACATTCAGTACTTC
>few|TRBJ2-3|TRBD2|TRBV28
CASSLTPSGRATDTQYF
TGTGCCAGCAGTTTAACACCCAGCGGGAGGGCCACAGATACGCAGTATTTT
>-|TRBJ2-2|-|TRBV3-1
CASSHARDPRNTGELFF
TGTGCCAGCAGCCATGCCCGGGACCCGCGGAACACCGGGGAGCTGTTTTTT
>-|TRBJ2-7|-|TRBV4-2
CASSQAGTATSYEQYF
TGTGCCAGCAGCCAAGCCGGGACCGCAACTTCCTACGAGCAGTACTTC
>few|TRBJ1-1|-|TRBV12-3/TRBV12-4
CASSLDRLSFTEAFF
TGTGCCAGCAGTTTAGATCGGCTTTCATTCACTGAAGCTTTCTTT
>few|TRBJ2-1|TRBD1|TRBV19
CASMGQGYNEQFF
TGTGCCAGTATGGGACAGGGGTACAATGAGCAGTTCTTC
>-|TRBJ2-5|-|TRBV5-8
CASSSATGTQYF
TGTGCCAGCAGCTCTGCGACGGGGACCCAGTACTTC
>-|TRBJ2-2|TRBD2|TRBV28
CASESGSGTGELFF
TGTGCCAGCGAGAGCGGGAGTGGCACCGGGGAGCTGTTTTTT
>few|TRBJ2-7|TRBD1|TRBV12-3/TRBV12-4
CASSPGTGNGGYEQYF
TGTGCCAGCAGTCCCGGGACAGGGAATGGCGGGTACGAGCAGTACTTC
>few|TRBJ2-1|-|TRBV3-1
CASSQRGANSYNEQFF
TGTGCCAGCAGCCAGAGAGGGGCCAACTCCTACAATGAGCAGTTCTTC
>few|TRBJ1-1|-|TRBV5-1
CASSLDPSGLGEAFF
TGCGCCAGCAGCTTGGATCCCAGTGGTTTGGGTGAAGCTTTCTTT
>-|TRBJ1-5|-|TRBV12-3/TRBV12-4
CASSRERRGQPQHF
TGTGCCAGCAGCCGCGAACGTAGAGGTCAGCCCCAGCATTTT
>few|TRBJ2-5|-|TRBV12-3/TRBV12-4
CASSPSGRKKQETQYF
TGTGCCAGCAGCCCATCGGGACGGAAGAAGCAAGAGACCCAGTACTTC